One sample yielded the 19 T cell receptor beta chains listed below, sequenced in a study of T-cell memory formation after mild COVID-19. Using its own MiXCR run on the 5' RACE reads, TCRdb lists one record per CDR3 protein. The table has approximately 500,000 distinct CDR3 sequences, around 27% seen once. Sequenced: PBMCs or a T cell subset sorted from them (not recorded which). These receptors all stem from an adult woman who had mild COVID-19 (a few samples of this study predate the infection). Cell type and time point are not known.

This sequence joins TRBV10-3 and TRBJ1-1; 10 bases fit TRBD1. This CDR3 region has 15 residues. The J segment lost 0 bases and the V segment lost 7 bases, leaving 5 bases of the junction unmatched. Germline assignment: CDR1 ENHRY and CDR2 SYGVKD. CDR3 nucleotide sequence: TGTGCCATCACCACGGGACAGGGGATGAACACTGAAGCTTTCTTT. Protein sequence: CAITTGQGMNTEAFF.

This chain joins TRBV7-9 and TRBJ1-2; unclear D gene. Germline lookup yields CDR1 SEHNR and CDR2 FQNEAQ (reference sequence). The V and J ends lost 3 bases and 6 bases respectively, with 14 bases between them. The CDR3 has 14 amino acids. The CDR3 sequence is CASSFGVDRNGYTF. CDR3 bases: TGTGCCAGCAGCTTCGGGGTCGACCGTAATGGCTACACCTTC.

The chain recombines TRBV30 with TRBJ1-4; 9 bases are shared with TRBD1. The CDR3 extends over 13 amino acids. Germline V gives CDR1 GTSNPN, CDR2 SVGIG (reference sequence). V lost 3 bases, J lost 7 bases, and 3 bases stayed unmatched. This CDR3 reads CAWSGTGSEKLFF. The CDR3 bases are TGTGCCTGGAGCGGGACAGGGAGTGAAAAACTGTTTTTT.

In this sample, this clonotype turned up a few times. This sequence joins TRBV12-3 or TRBV12-4 and TRBJ2-1, with 8 bases that match TRBD1. There are 16 residues in the CDR3. J was trimmed by 1 base and V by 5 bases; bases with no gene match: 7. The CDR3 DNA sequence: TGTGCCAGCAGTATCAGGACAGGGAGATCCTACAATGAGCAGTTCTTC. This translates into CASSIRTGRSYNEQFF.

This chain uses TRBV7-2 with TRBJ2-1; 8 bases agree with TRBD1. This CDR3 has 15 residues. Trimming cost V 3 bases and J 0 bases; bases outside gene matches: 1. Germline-derived CDR1 and CDR2 are SGHTA and FQGNSA. CDR3 residues: CASSLDRDSYNEQFF. CDR3 sequence (DNA): TGTGCCAGCAGCTTGGACAGGGACTCCTACAATGAGCAGTTCTTC.

The chain combines TRBV27 with TRBJ2-1; TRBD1 might be the D (6 bases). The germline gives CDR1 MNHEY, CDR2 SMNVEV (reference sequence). The CDR3 sequence is 14 residues long. With 7 bases removed from V and 2 bases from J, the gap between germline ends came to 12 bases. Here the CDR3 reads CASTLGGPYNEQFF. The CDR3 DNA reads TGTGCCAGCACCCTAGGGGGTCCCTACAATGAGCAGTTCTTC.

V usage is TRBV5-6 and J usage is TRBJ2-7, with D unresolved. V gave up 0 bases and J gave up 0 bases, with 16 bases separating them. Germline V lookup: CDR1 SGHDT, CDR2 YYEEEE. This CDR3 has 17 amino acids. CDR3 sequence: CASSLVKVQLSSYEQYF. In DNA form, the CDR3 reads TGTGCCAGCAGCTTGGTTAAGGTACAACTGAGCTCCTACGAGCAGTACTTC.

This clonotype was counted only a few times. The chain uses TRBV7-8 and TRBJ2-1; 8 bases are a match to TRBD2. There are 14 residues in the CDR3. V shed 1 base and J 9 bases; nucleotides not matched to a gene: 5. Germline assignment: CDR1 SGHVS and CDR2 FQNEAQ. The CDR3, as DNA: TGTGCCAGCAGCTTAGAGGGTCTAGCGGGTGAGCAGTTCTTC. Encoded protein: CASSLEGLAGEQFF.

This clonotype has a handful of counts. J is TRBJ2-3 and V is TRBV9; possible D gene TRBD2, 5 bases. The CDR3 sequence is 16 residues long. Germline V CDR1 and CDR2: SGDLS, YYNGEE. Trimming took 4 bases from V and 2 from J, leaving 17 bases between them. The CDR3: CASSTRGGLSTDTQYF. The DNA of the CDR3 is TGTGCCAGCAGCACGAGAGGAGGACTCTCCACAGATACGCAGTATTTT.

The V call is TRBV12-3 or TRBV12-4, the J call TRBJ2-7, with a weak D call TRBD2 (5 bases). V shed 1 base and J shed 2 bases, with 15 bases lying between them. This CDR3 contains 16 residues. This CDR3 is CASSLGGALSPYEQYF. In DNA form, the CDR3 reads TGTGCCAGCAGTTTAGGGGGAGCTCTTAGTCCCTACGAGCAGTACTTC.

The chain is built from TRBV12-3 or TRBV12-4 and TRBJ1-1; no firm D call. The CDR3 has 12 residues. V was clipped by 6 bases and J by 12 bases, with 17 bases between them. The CDR3 DNA follows: TGTGCCAGCAGCCTCCGGCAACCAGCGACTTTCTTT. It encodes CASSLRQPATFF.

V gene TRBV20-1 combines with J gene TRBJ1-2; D ambiguous. The length of the CDR3 is 10 residues. Germline assignment: CDR1 DFQATT and CDR2 SNEGSKA (reference sequence). Deletions cut 5 bases from V and 3 bases from J, with 4 bases between. The CDR3 sequence: CSAFDYGYTF. For the CDR3, the DNA is TGCAGTGCTTTTGACTATGGCTACACCTTC.

The V and J genes are TRBV5-1 and TRBJ2-1; 10 positions match TRBD2. The V and J ends lost 4 bases and 4 bases, in that order; junction bases with no gene match: 8. CDR1 and CDR2 from the germline V gene are SGHRS and YFSETQ. CDR3 length: 16 amino acids. CDR3 in DNA: TGCGCCAGCAGCCCATCTAGCGGGGGCTCTTACAATGAGCAGTTCTTC. Protein: CASSPSSGGSYNEQFF.

This clonotype was seen repeatedly, ten times or more. The CDR3 here is CSARRAGNTEAFF. CDR3 nucleotides: TGCAGTGCTAGAAGGGCCGGGAACACTGAAGCTTTCTTT. The chain has TRBV20-1 and TRBJ1-1, with D hard to call. Germline CDR1 is DFQATT and CDR2 is SNEGSKA (reference sequence). V lost 2 bases to trimming and J lost 1 base, with 8 bases between them. This CDR3 has 13 amino acids.

This chain connects TRBV12-3 or TRBV12-4 to TRBJ1-2; maybe TRBD1 (6 bases). This CDR3 region has 13 residues. V gave up 4 bases and J gave up 7 bases, with 13 bases separating them. CDR3 coding DNA: TGTGCCAGCAGTTGGGCCCACAGGGTTGGCTACACCTTC. This sequence encodes CASSWAHRVGYTF.

This chain connects TRBV29-1 to TRBJ2-2, with a possible D match to TRBD1 (5 bases). Trimming took 0 bases from V and 5 from J, leaving 16 bases between them. CDR1 is SQVTM, CDR2 ANQGSEA, per germline. The CDR3 extends over 16 amino acids. The CDR3 protein is CSVEDVGRASTGELFF. In DNA, the CDR3 is TGCAGCGTTGAAGATGTCGGCAGGGCTTCAACCGGGGAGCTGTTTTTT.

CDR3 sequence: CASSQDSGTSGNNEQFF. The CDR3 bases are TGTGCCAGCAGCCAAGATTCTGGGACTAGCGGGAACAATGAGCAGTTCTTC. The J gene is TRBJ2-1, the V gene TRBV14, with 13 positions matching TRBD2. The CDR3 runs to 17 residues. Germline values: CDR1 SGHDN, CDR2 FVKESK. With 0 bases clipped from V and 5 bases from J, the junction kept 4 bases outside the gene matches.

Only a few counts were recorded for this clonotype. The chain links TRBV28 to TRBJ2-1; 8 bases map to TRBD1. This CDR3 has 16 amino acids. V lost 6 bases and J lost 2; bases outside the gene matches: 9. From germline, CDR1 is MDHEN and CDR2 SYDVKM. The DNA of the CDR3 is TGTGCCAGCAGCCTATCCATGGGACAGGCCTACAATGAGCAGTTCTTC. Translating gives CASSLSMGQAYNEQFF.

The chain joins TRBV4-3 to TRBJ1-5, with 11 bases matching TRBD1. CDR1 and CDR2 from the germline V gene are LGHNA and YSLEER. The CDR3 loop spans 16 amino acids. V dropped 0 bases and J dropped 9; count of bases not matched to a gene: 7. The CDR3 DNA sequence: TGCGCCAGCAGCCAAGAGCGGACAGGGGGCCTTTCGCCCCAGCATTTT. This codes for CASSQERTGGLSPQHF.